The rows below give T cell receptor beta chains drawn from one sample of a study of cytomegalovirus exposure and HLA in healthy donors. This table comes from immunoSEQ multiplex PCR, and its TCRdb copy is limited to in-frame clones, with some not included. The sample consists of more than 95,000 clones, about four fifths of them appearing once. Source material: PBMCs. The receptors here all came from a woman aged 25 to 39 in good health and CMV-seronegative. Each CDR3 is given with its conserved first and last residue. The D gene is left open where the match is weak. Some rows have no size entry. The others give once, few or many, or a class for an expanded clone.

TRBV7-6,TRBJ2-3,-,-,CASSLVPSDPSTDTQYF,TGTGCCAGCAGCTTAGTCCCTAGCGATCCTAGCACAGATACGCAGTATTTT
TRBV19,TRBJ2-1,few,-,CASSPSGTYNEQFF,TGTGCCAGTAGCCCCTCGGGGACCTACAATGAGCAGTTCTTC
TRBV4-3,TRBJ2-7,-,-,CASSQDWSGFYEQYF,TGCGCCAGCAGCCAAGATTGGTCAGGGTTCTACGAGCAGTACTTC
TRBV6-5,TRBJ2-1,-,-,CASSRLSRGHEQLF,TGTGCCAGCAGCCGGCTTTCCAGGGGCCATGAGCAGCTCTTC
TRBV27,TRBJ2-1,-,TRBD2,CASSFAGAYNEQFF,TGTGCCAGCAGTTTCGCGGGAGCCTACAATGAGCAGTTCTTC
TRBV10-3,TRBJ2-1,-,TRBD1,CAITSDRGLNEQFF,TGTGCCATCACTTCGGACAGGGGGCTCAATGAGCAGTTCTTC
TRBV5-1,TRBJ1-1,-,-,CASGSGVLNTEAFF,TGCGCCAGCGGGTCAGGGGTTCTGAACACTGAAGCTTTCTTT
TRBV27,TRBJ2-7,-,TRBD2,CASSLRLAEKSYEQYF,TGTGCCAGCAGTTTAAGGCTAGCGGAAAAATCCTACGAGCAGTACTTC
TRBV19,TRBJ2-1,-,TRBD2,CASSIVGRGGNEQFF,TGTGCCAGTAGTATAGTTGGGAGGGGTGGAAATGAGCAGTTCTTC
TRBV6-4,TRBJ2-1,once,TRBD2,CASSDEGLAGGGALNEQFF,TGTGCCAGCAGTGACGAGGGACTAGCGGGAGGGGGGGCCCTCAATGAGCAGTTCTTC
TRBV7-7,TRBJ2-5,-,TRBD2,CASSSSSGFQETQYF,TGTGCTAGCAGCTCTTCTAGCGGGTTCCAAGAGACCCAGTACTTC
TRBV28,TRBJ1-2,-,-,CASSSTGSDYTF,TGTGCCAGCAGCTCGACGGGATCGGACTACACCTTC
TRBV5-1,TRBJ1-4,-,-,CASSLSHPREKLFF,TGCGCCAGCAGCTTAAGCCATCCTAGGGAAAAACTGTTTTTT
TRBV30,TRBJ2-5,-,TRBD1,CAWSLRTGTEQYF,TGTGCCTGGAGTCTAAGGACAGGGACGGAGCAGTACTTC
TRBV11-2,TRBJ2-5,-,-,CASSLEASYPETQYF,TGTGCCAGCAGCTTAGAGGCTAGCTATCCGGAGACCCAGTACTTC
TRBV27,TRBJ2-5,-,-,CASSLSGVSGETQYF,TGTGCCAGCAGTTTATCGGGGGTCAGCGGGGAGACCCAGTACTTC
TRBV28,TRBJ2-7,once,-,CASSQTGQNEQYF,TGTGCCAGCAGCCAGACGGGACAAAACGAGCAGTACTTC
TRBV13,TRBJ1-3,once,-,CASRHAKSSGNTIYF,TGTGCCAGCAGGCACGCAAAGAGCTCTGGAAACACCATATATTTT
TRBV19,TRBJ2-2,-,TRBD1,CASSPRTGPAGELFF,TGTGCCAGTAGTCCAAGGACAGGGCCGGCCGGGGAGCTGTTTTTT
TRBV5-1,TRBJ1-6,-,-,CASSPTDTRNSPLHF,TGCGCCAGCAGCCCAACAGACACAAGAAATTCACCCCTCCACTTT
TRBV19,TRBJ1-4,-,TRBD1,CASSIAGGTTNEKLFF,TGTGCCAGTAGCATAGCAGGGGGAACAACTAATGAAAAACTGTTTTTT
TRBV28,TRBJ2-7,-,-,CASSFDYGKSYEQYF,TGTGCCAGCAGTTTTGATTATGGCAAATCCTACGAGCAGTACTTC
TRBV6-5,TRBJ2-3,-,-,CASSYRQGDTQYF,TGTGCCAGCAGTTACAGGCAGGGGGATACGCAGTATTTT
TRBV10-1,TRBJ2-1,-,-,CASSESGLRSYNEQFF,TGCGCCAGCAGTGAGTCGGGGCTACGGTCTTACAATGAGCAGTTCTTC
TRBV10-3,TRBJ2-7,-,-,CAISAHRVSGNEGYEQYF,TGTGCCATCAGTGCCCACAGGGTTTCAGGCAACGAGGGGTACGAGCAGTACTTC
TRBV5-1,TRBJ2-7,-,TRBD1,CASSYRDRPYEQYF,TGCGCCAGCAGCTACCGGGACAGACCCTACGAGCAGTACTTC
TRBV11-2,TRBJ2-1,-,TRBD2,CASSLVGTSGTGSYNEQFF,TGTGCCAGCAGCTTAGTCGGGACTAGCGGGACTGGTTCCTACAATGAGCAGTTCTTC
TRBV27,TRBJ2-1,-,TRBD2,CASTNTGGNEQFF,TGTGCCAGCACCAATACCGGGGGGAATGAGCAGTTCTTC
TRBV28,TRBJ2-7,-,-,CASSGVGAYEQYF,TGTGCCAGCAGTGGGGTAGGGGCCTACGAGCAGTACTTC
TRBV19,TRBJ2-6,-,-,CASFEGTGANVLTF,TGTGCCAGCTTTGAGGGAACAGGGGCCAACGTCCTGACTTTC
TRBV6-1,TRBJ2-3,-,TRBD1,CASSHRDRGTDTQYF,TGTGCCAGCAGCCACCGGGACAGGGGAACAGATACGCAGTATTTT
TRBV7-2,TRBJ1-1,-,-,CASSTGWVTEAFF,TGTGCCAGCAGTACGGGGTGGGTCACTGAAGCTTTCTTT
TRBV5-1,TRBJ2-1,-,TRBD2,CASRQAGGGGNEQFF,TGCGCCAGCAGACAAGCGGGAGGAGGGGGCAATGAGCAGTTCTTC
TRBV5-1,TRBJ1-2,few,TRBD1,CASSLGTGDYGYTF,TGCGCCAGCAGCTTGGGGACAGGTGATTATGGCTACACCTTC
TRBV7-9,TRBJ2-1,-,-,CASSTHLPGNEQFF,TGTGCCAGCAGCACCCACCTGCCCGGCAATGAGCAGTTCTTC
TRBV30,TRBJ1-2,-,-,CASSFGTNGYTF,TGTGCCTCCTCCTTCGGGACAAATGGCTACACCTTC
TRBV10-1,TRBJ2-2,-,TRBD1,CASRQGTNTGELFF,TGCGCCAGCAGACAGGGGACGAACACCGGGGAGCTGTTTTTT
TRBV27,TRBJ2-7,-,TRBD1,CASSPGQGGYEQYF,TGTGCCAGCAGCCCCGGACAGGGTGGCTACGAGCAGTACTTC
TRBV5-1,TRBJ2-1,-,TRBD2,CASSFTPGLAGGQFF,TGCGCCAGCAGCTTTACCCCGGGACTAGCGGGAGGGCAGTTCTTC